This TCR beta chain was identified during a study of blood T cells in healthy people across ages (dated by TCRdb to between 2015 and 2017). Regarding the research as a whole: Template switching captured roughly one uniquely barcoded TCR beta cDNA molecule per two T cells in model experiments. The study measured age-related changes in TCR beta repertoire diversity using deep sequencing normalized with unique cDNA molecular identifiers. Four age groups were formed from the donors: young (average about 15 years), middle-aged (approximately 42), aged (about 62) and long-lived (roughly 81). To avoid experimental bias, donors of different ages were randomly spread across the sequencing lanes. The study analyzed two additional independent replicas of 1 million unique cDNA reads from the same blood draw for two donors, one aged 18 to 30 and one aged 80 or older.

The study at large found these results: A strong correlation was found between observed TCR beta diversity and the percentage of naive T cells measured by flow cytometry. Donor CMV infection status was unknown, potentially confounding age-related changes in expanded clonotypes. Compared with the aged group, more naive CD4+ T cells, fewer expanded clones and increased TCR diversity were shown by the long-lived group, suggesting age selection. Bulk unsorted PBMC profiling prevented conclusive comparison of naive and antigen-experienced compartments. Estimates of total diversity based on one million sequenced T cells were regarded as lower bounds and as underestimates. As age increased, observed TCR beta diversity per million T cells dropped in a roughly linear way, and a significant reduction was already evident by age roughly 40.

The 40 or so donors, aged about 6 to 100 years, were systemically healthy Caucasian individuals from Russia. Each donor gave ten milliliters of peripheral blood, drawn into EDTA-treated Vacutainer tubes. PBMCs were isolated by Ficoll-Paque density-gradient centrifugation, with at least 6 million obtained per sample. Trizol reagent was used to extract total RNA from PBMCs, with at least 6 micrograms per sample. Naive CD45RAhigh/CD27high T cell percentages were measured by flow cytometry on a PBMC aliquot from every donor. This clonotype appeared a few times. There is no known antigen for this receptor. The sample holds no much larger clone one base away, and base qualities are not on file. The library came from 5' RACE. The reads were generated on an Illumina HiSeq 2500. A second roughly 6 to 12 cycle PCR used a sample-barcoded 5' primer and a J-beta primer mix. A unique molecular identifier was introduced onto each TCR beta cDNA molecule by a template-switch 5' adaptor carrying 12 random nucleotides. At least 2.5 million CDR3-containing paired-end reads were obtained from each sample. The Mint cDNA synthesis kit, primed by a TRBC-specific oligonucleotide, was used to synthesize first-strand cDNA from all RNA. All cDNA was treated with uracil-DNA glycosylase and then went through a first 18-cycle PCR with the universal primers M1SS and BC2_uni_R. Under the source paper's analysis protocol: For normalization, 1 million high-quality reads were randomly selected from each sample, with every read carrying a distinct molecular identifier. Instead of being binned into consensus sequences, reads that shared molecular identifiers were thrown out. MiTCR, with a Q25 quality threshold and the strictest error-elimination algorithm, was used for CDR3 identification, clonotype clustering and error correction. A nonparametric unseen species model with Euler transformation was used to estimate a lower bound on total TCR beta diversity. Clones were called with MiXCR by TCRdb after fastp trimmed the public reads at Q25, and only in-frame beta chains were retained. Records with the same CDR3 protein are collapsed into one entry carrying the most frequent genes and DNA. TCRdb, not the original authors, processed these V and J calls. The sample table lists about 780,000 distinct CDR3 sequences, less than 60% of them with a count of one. The ten largest clones add up to around 18% of the sample.

The sequence was obtained from a man older than 75 in good health. Sequenced: blood.

The CDR3 is CASSESGVPSSYEQYF. The sequenced DNA: TGCGCCAGCAGTGAGTCGGGGGTACCGAGCTCCTACGAGCAGTACTTC. Recombination linked TRBV10-1 to TRBJ2-7; the D gene is perhaps TRBD1 or TRBD2, each of them matching over 5 bases. Based on the germline V gene (reference sequence), the CDR1 and CDR2 sequences are WNHNN and SYGVQD. V and J are truncated by 0 bases and 0 bases respectively, leaving an intervening sequence of 12 bases. Its CDR3 holds 16 amino acids, cysteine through phenylalanine. Left in the record is the CDR3 DNA by itself, 48 bases read in frame from the first base.